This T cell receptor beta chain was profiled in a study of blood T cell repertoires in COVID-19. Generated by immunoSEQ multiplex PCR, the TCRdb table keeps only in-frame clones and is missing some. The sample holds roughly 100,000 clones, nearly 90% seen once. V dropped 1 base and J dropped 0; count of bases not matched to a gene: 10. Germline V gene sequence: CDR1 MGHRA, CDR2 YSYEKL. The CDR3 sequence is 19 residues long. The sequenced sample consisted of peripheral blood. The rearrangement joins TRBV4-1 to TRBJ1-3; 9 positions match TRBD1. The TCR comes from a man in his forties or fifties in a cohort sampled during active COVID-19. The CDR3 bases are TGCGCCAGCAGCCAAGTCGTGACAGGGGGAATCTCCTCTGGAAACACCATATATTTT. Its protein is CASSQVVTGGISSGNTIYF.